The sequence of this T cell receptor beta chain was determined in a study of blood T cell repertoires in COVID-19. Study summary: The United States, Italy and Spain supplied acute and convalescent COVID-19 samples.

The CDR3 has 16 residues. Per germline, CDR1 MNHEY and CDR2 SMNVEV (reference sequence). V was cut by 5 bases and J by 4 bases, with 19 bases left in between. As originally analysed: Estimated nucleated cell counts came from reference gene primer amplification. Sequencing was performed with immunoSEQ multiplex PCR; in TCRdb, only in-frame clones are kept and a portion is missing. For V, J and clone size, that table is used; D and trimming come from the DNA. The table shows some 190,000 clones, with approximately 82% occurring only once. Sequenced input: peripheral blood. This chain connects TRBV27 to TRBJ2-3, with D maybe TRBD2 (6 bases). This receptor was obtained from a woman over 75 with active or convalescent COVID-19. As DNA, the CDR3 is TGTGCCAGCAGTGACAACCGCGGGATTTCGGCAGATACGCAGTATTTT. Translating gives CASSDNRGISADTQYF.